This entry lists 17 T cell receptor beta chains sequenced from one sample in a study of T cells in Graves' hyperthyroidism and ophthalmopathy. Using RNA transcripts as the source, TCR beta CDR3 regions were amplified. A set of HTBI primers served as the primers for a first-round RT-PCR of the TCR CDR3. Via MiXCR, TCRdb re-called the multiplex PCR reads, giving one row per CDR3 protein. The sample shows roughly 400,000 distinct CDR3 sequences, 11% to 15% of them seen only once. Material for sequencing was blood. These receptors originate from a man aged 45-65 years with Graves' ophthalmopathy.

This clonotype was counted at least ten times. This rearrangement joins TRBV3-1 to TRBJ2-2; D is ambiguous. The germline gives CDR1 LGHDT, CDR2 YNNKEL (reference sequence). V lost 4 bases to trimming and J lost 5 bases, with 17 bases between them. The CDR3 totals 16 residues. The CDR3, as DNA: TGTGCCAGCAGCCGGAATCAACCCCAGTTAACCGGGGAGCTGTTTTTT. Encoded protein: CASSRNQPQLTGELFF.

This clonotype has at least ten counts. The chain combines TRBV6-1 with TRBJ2-3; 11 nucleotides align to TRBD2. The CDR3 extends over 17 amino acids. The ends lost 5 bases at V and 3 bases at J; junction bases unmatched: 10. From germline, CDR1 is MNHNS and CDR2 SASEGT. As DNA, the CDR3 is TGTGCCAGCAGTTATAGAATCACTAGCGGGAGTACAGATACGCAGTATTTT. Protein sequence: CASSYRITSGSTDTQYF.

This clonotype has only a few counts. The rearrangement links TRBV7-9 to TRBJ2-5, with D possibly matching TRBD2 (5 bases). The V gene's germline CDR1 is SEHNR and CDR2 FQNEAQ (reference sequence). V was shortened by 5 bases and J by 5 bases, with 15 bases between the two germline ends. The CDR3 totals 14 residues. The chain's CDR3 is CASSQLATWETQYF. Written as DNA, the CDR3 is TGTGCCAGCAGCCAGTTAGCGACTTGGGAGACCCAGTACTTC. Using reference TRBV7-9 and TRBJ2-5 for the parts outside the CDR3, the full variable domain is DTGVSQNPRHKITKRGQNVTFRCDPISEHNRLYWYRQTLGQGPEFLTYFQNEAQLEKSRLLSDRFSAERPKGSFSTLEIQRTEQGDSAMYLCASSQLATWETQYFGPGTRLLVL.

V usage is TRBV6-1 and J usage is TRBJ1-3; D is unresolved. The V end lost 0 bases, the J end lost 1 base, and 7 bases lay between the germline ends. CDR3 length: 15 residues. Germline CDR1 MNHNS, CDR2 SASEGT. This CDR3 is CASSEAPGSGNTIYF. CDR3 coding DNA: TGTGCCAGCAGTGAAGCGCCCGGGTCTGGAAACACCATATATTTT.

This clonotype has at least ten counts. In DNA, the CDR3 is TGCGCCAGCAGCTTGCAAGGGAGGGATACGCAGTATTTT. As protein: CASSLQGRDTQYF. This chain connects TRBV5-1 to TRBJ2-3, with TRBD2 as a possible D gene (6 bases). The CDR3 loop spans 13 amino acids. Germline V gene lookup returns CDR1 SGHRS and CDR2 YFSETQ. The germline V and J ends were trimmed by 1 base and 6 bases, with 9 bases remaining between them. Looking up the rest from reference TRBV5-1 and TRBJ2-3 gives the full variable domain: KAGVTQTPRYLIKTRGQQVTLSCSPISGHRSVSWYQQTPGQGLQFLFEYFSETQRNKGNFPGRFSGRQFSNSRSEMNVSTLELGDSALYLCASSLQGRDTQYFGPGTRLTVL.

The chain recombines TRBV27 with TRBJ1-4; D might be TRBD1 (5 bases). V lost 3 bases and J 5 bases, leaving 10 bases between the germline ends. Germline V gene lookup returns CDR1 MNHEY and CDR2 SMNVEV (reference sequence). CDR3 length equals 14 residues. The CDR3 here is CASSLGQLNEKLFF. CDR3 DNA: TGTGCCAGCAGTTTGGGGCAGCTGAATGAAAAACTGTTTTTT.

This clonotype showed up just once. This chain links TRBV19 with TRBJ1-2; 8 positions agree with TRBD1. The CDR3 runs to 14 residues. V lost 7 bases to trimming and J lost 4 bases; unmatched junction nucleotides: 8. Germline V gene sequence: CDR1 LNHDA, CDR2 SQIVND (reference sequence). The CDR3 protein is CASKNWTGTYGYTF. The CDR3 bases are TGTGCCAGTAAGAATTGGACAGGGACCTATGGCTACACCTTC.

This clonotype was seen at least ten times. This sequence joins TRBV15 and TRBJ2-7, with D possibly TRBD1 on 7 matching bases. The CDR3 loop spans 15 amino acids. The V end lost 0 bases, the J end lost 6 bases, and 15 bases lay between the germline ends. From germline, CDR1 is LNHNV and CDR2 YYDKDF (reference sequence). The CDR3 loop is CATSRDLSGGFEQYF. CDR3 nucleotide sequence: TGTGCCACCAGCAGAGATCTGTCAGGGGGGTTCGAGCAGTACTTC.

Ten or more counts support this clonotype. The rearrangement joins TRBV27 to TRBJ2-1; D call uncertain. V gave up 2 bases and J gave up 1 base, with 6 bases separating them. The CDR3 sequence is 14 residues long. Looked up from germline, CDR1 is MNHEY and CDR2 is SMNVEV (reference sequence). The CDR3 protein is CASSLSRSYNEQFF. In nucleotides, the CDR3 is TGTGCCAGCAGTTTAAGTAGATCCTACAATGAGCAGTTCTTC.

The V call is TRBV5-1, the J call TRBJ2-2; D ambiguous. The CDR3 runs 15 residues. V lost 0 bases and J lost 10, with 16 bases in between. Germline V gene lookup returns CDR1 SGHRS and CDR2 YFSETQ. The CDR3 sequence: CASSLAAALPTELFF. Here the CDR3 DNA reads TGCGCCAGCAGCTTGGCGGCGGCCCTACCCACGGAGCTGTTTTTT. The full variable domain, with the rest looked up from reference TRBV5-1 and TRBJ2-2, is KAGVTQTPRYLIKTRGQQVTLSCSPISGHRSVSWYQQTPGQGLQFLFEYFSETQRNKGNFPGRFSGRQFSNSRSEMNVSTLELGDSALYLCASSLAAALPTELFFGEGSRLTVL.

This clonotype came up a few times. J is TRBJ2-6 and V is TRBV7-9, with TRBD1 identical over 9 bases. Germline CDR1 and CDR2: SEHNR and FQNEAQ (reference sequence). V was pared by 5 bases and J by 4 bases, with 12 bases of the junction left unmatched. CDR3 size: 18 residues. CDR3 coding DNA: TGTGCCAGCAGCAAAGGGACAGGGACCCGGTTGGGGGCCAACGTCCTGACTTTC. It translates to CASSKGTGTRLGANVLTF.

This clonotype was seen many times. The rearrangement joins TRBV25-1 to TRBJ2-7; 11 bases agree with TRBD1. Losses at the gene ends were 5 bases for V and 0 bases for J; bases not matched to a gene: 9. The length of the CDR3 is 17 residues. Germline CDR1 and CDR2: MGHDK and SYGVNS. CDR3 sequence (DNA): TGTGCCAGCAGTTATCGCTCCGGGACAGGGGGCTCCTACGAGCAGTACTTC. Protein sequence: CASSYRSGTGGSYEQYF.

This clonotype was recorded at least ten times. V is TRBV29-1 and J is TRBJ2-5; 7 nucleotides agree with TRBD2. The CDR3 runs to 13 residues. Trimming took 4 bases from V and 4 from J; bases not matched to a gene: 6. CDR1 SQVTM and CDR2 ANQGSEA come from the germline V gene. The CDR3 sequence: CSVVFVAGETQYF. DNA for the CDR3: TGCAGCGTTGTCTTTGTAGCGGGAGAGACCCAGTACTTC.

This clonotype showed up just a few times. The chain employs TRBV12-3 or TRBV12-4 and TRBJ1-1, with 9 positions matching TRBD1. The CDR3 is 14 amino acids. J lost 6 bases, V lost 3 bases, and 5 bases had no gene match. This CDR3 is CASSFSTGGPEAFF. DNA for the CDR3: TGTGCCAGCAGTTTCTCAACAGGGGGCCCTGAAGCTTTCTTT.

The chain employs TRBV10-3 and TRBJ2-2; 7 bases fit TRBD1. V was clipped by 3 bases and J by 4 bases; unmatched bases: 2. The length of the CDR3 is 14 residues. The V gene's germline CDR1 is ENHRY and CDR2 SYGVKD. CDR3 nucleotide sequence: TGTGCCATCAGTGACAGGGGGAGCACCGGGGAGCTGTTTTTT. This gives the protein CAISDRGSTGELFF.

This clonotype was found many times. The chain combines TRBV18 with TRBJ1-4; D gene unclear. Trimming removed 0 bases from V and 7 bases from J, with 3 bases in between. This CDR3 has 12 amino acids. Per the germline V gene, CDR1 is KGHSH and CDR2 is LQKENI. The CDR3 here is CASSPPFEKLFF. The CDR3 DNA sequence: TGTGCCAGCTCACCACCCTTTGAAAAACTGTTTTTT.

This clonotype turned up a few times. The chain has TRBV20-1 and TRBJ2-7, with a tentative D call TRBD2 (7 bases). With 4 bases removed from V and 9 bases from J, the gap between germline ends came to 25 bases. The germline CDR1 and CDR2 sequences are DFQATT and SNEGSKA (reference sequence). The CDR3 contains 15 residues. In nucleotides, the CDR3 is TGCAGTGCTATACAGAGGGGGACTAATCTAAAACGGCAGTACTTC. Translation: CSAIQRGTNLKRQYF.